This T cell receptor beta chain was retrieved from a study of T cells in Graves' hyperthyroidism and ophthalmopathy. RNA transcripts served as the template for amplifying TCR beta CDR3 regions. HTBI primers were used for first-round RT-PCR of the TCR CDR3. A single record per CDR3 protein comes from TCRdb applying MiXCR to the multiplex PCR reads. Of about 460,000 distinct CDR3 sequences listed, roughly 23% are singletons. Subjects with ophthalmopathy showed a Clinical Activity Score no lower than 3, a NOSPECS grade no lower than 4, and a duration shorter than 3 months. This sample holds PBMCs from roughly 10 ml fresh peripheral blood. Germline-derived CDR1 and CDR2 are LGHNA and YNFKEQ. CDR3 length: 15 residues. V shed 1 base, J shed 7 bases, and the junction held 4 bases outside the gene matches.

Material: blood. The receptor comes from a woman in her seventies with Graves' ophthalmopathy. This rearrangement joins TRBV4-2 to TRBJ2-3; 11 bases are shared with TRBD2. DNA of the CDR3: TGTGCCAGCAGCCAAGGAACTAGCGGGAGCAATACGCAGTATTTT. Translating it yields CASSQGTSGSNTQYF.